A single sample is the source of the 31 T cell receptor beta chains below, sequenced in a study of T-cell reconstitution after alpha-beta-depleted transplantation in children. Unique molecular identifiers tagged the TCRbeta library. TCRdb processed the PCR reads anew with MiXCR; each CDR3 protein has one entry. The table shows over 200,000 distinct CDR3 sequences, with 11% occurring only once. Sample: PBMCs, taken before TCRalphabeta/CD19-depleted stem cell transplant. The receptor source for this set is a child under three years old with acute myeloid leukemia, due to receive a stem cell transplant.

This clonotype was detected only a few times. This chain links TRBV7-2 with TRBJ1-2; D is ambiguous. V was trimmed by 1 base and J by 2 bases, leaving 8 bases between them. The germline CDR1 and CDR2 sequences are SGHTA and FQGNSA. There are 14 residues in the CDR3. CDR3 nucleotide sequence: TGTGCCAGCAGCTTAGGGGCTATAAACTATGGCTACACCTTC. As protein: CASSLGAINYGYTF.

This clonotype showed up just a few times. The CDR3 protein is CASSRLGGRGYNEQFF. The CDR3 DNA follows: TGTGCCAGCAGCCGACTGGGGGGTCGCGGTTACAATGAGCAGTTCTTC. The chain is built from TRBV7-2 and TRBJ2-1; the D gene is possibly TRBD2 (6 bases). The CDR3 extends over 16 amino acids. Germline CDR1 SGHTA, CDR2 FQGNSA. V was cut by 5 bases and J by 4 bases, with 18 bases left in between.

This clonotype was seen at least ten times. The chain links TRBV24-1 to TRBJ1-1, with a possible D match to TRBD1 (5 bases). CDR3 length equals 13 residues. Trimming shortened V by 6 bases and J by 4 bases, and 11 bases separated the two germline ends. Germline V gene data show CDR1 as KGHDR and CDR2 as SFDVKD. DNA for the CDR3: TGTGCCACCAGTCGGGACGGGGGCACTGAAGCTTTCTTT. It is translated as CATSRDGGTEAFF.

This clonotype was detected only a few times. J is TRBJ1-2 and V is TRBV29-1; D ambiguous. Germline V CDR1 and CDR2: SQVTM, ANQGSEA. CDR3 length: 13 residues. Trimming left V 4 bases short and J 3 bases short, with 12 bases between. The CDR3 region has the DNA TGCAGCGTTGTGGGCACTGGGGACTATGGCTACACCTTC. Amino acids: CSVVGTGDYGYTF.

This clonotype was observed many times. The chain joins TRBV5-1 to TRBJ2-3; a weak D match, TRBD1 (6 bases). V was cut by 2 bases and J by 1 base, with 17 bases left in between. Germline assignment: CDR1 SGHRS and CDR2 YFSETQ. The CDR3 is made up of 17 amino acids. The CDR3 here is CASSFFPPAGGTDTQYF. The DNA of the CDR3 is TGCGCCAGCAGCTTTTTCCCTCCCGCAGGGGGCACAGATACGCAGTATTTT.

The table lists this clonotype with many counts. The CDR3 DNA sequence: TGCAGTGCATGGGGGGGAGGGGGCACAGATACGCAGTATTTT. Its protein is CSAWGGGGTDTQYF. This rearrangement joins TRBV20-1 to TRBJ2-3, with 7 bases identical to TRBD2. CDR1 is DFQATT, CDR2 SNEGSKA, per germline (reference sequence). This CDR3 has 14 residues. Trimming cost V 6 bases and J 1 base; bases outside gene matches: 7.

This clonotype showed up just a few times. The J gene is TRBJ2-1, the V gene TRBV20-1, with 11 bases matching TRBD2. CDR3 length: 15 residues. Germline V gene data show CDR1 as DFQATT and CDR2 as SNEGSKA (reference sequence). Trimming at V came to 2 bases and at J to 2 bases, leaving 2 bases not matched to a gene. The CDR3 sequence: CSARSSGRPYNEQFF. The CDR3 coding sequence is TGCAGTGCTAGATCTAGCGGGAGGCCCTACAATGAGCAGTTCTTC.

This clonotype was observed many times. The rearrangement uses TRBV28 and TRBJ1-1, with D possibly being TRBD1 (6 bases). Per germline, CDR1 MDHEN and CDR2 SYDVKM. V was trimmed by 2 bases and J by 3 bases, leaving 10 bases between them. The CDR3 is 14 amino acids. CDR3 loop: CASSLSYRDTEAFF. In nucleotides, the CDR3 is TGTGCCAGCAGTTTAAGCTACAGGGACACTGAAGCTTTCTTT.

This clonotype was seen repeatedly, ten times or more. The rearrangement uses TRBV12-3 or TRBV12-4 and TRBJ2-7, with D maybe TRBD1 (7 bases). The CDR3 is 14 residues long. The ends were cut back, 7 bases at V and 0 bases at J, with 13 bases in the middle. CDR3 sequence: CASTGGRSSYEQYF. The DNA of the CDR3 is TGTGCCAGCACAGGGGGGAGGAGCTCCTACGAGCAGTACTTC.

For this clonotype: One junction end does not reproduce the germline sequence, and a read error may be involved. The chain combines TRBV7-7 with TRBJ2-7; no reliable D call. Germline V gene sequence: CDR1 SSHAT, CDR2 FNYEAQ (reference sequence). The CDR3 sequence is 12 residues long. The CDR3 sequence: CASSLPRPEQSF. DNA of the CDR3: TGTGCTAGCAGCTTACCCAGGCCCGAGCAGTCCTTC.

The table lists this clonotype with many counts. V gene TRBV5-6 combines with J gene TRBJ1-2; 7 bases line up with TRBD1. The CDR3 is 16 residues long. Germline assignment: CDR1 SGHDT and CDR2 YYEEEE. J gave up 8 bases and V 4 bases, and 17 bases lay outside the gene matches. The CDR3 DNA follows: TGTGCCAGCAGCAGTGCATGGTGGCAGGGGGGTATGGGCTACACCTTC. It encodes CASSSAWWQGGMGYTF.

V usage is TRBV6-1 and J usage is TRBJ2-3; D is possibly TRBD2 (6 bases). The CDR3 spans 13 residues. Trimming stripped 7 bases from V and 4 bases from J, with 12 bases between. Germline CDR1 is MNHNS and CDR2 is SASEGT. Here the CDR3 DNA reads TGTGCCAGCAAGACTAGTGGCCCAGATACGCAGTATTTT. Residues: CASKTSGPDTQYF.

This clonotype was detected ten times or more. V is TRBV7-3 and J is TRBJ2-1; either TRBD1 or TRBD2 may fit D (5 bases each). V dropped 1 base and J dropped 0 bases, with 10 bases sitting between them. This CDR3 comprises 16 residues. Germline values: CDR1 SGHTA, CDR2 FQGTGA. CDR3 loop: CASSLMGPSSYNEQFF. The CDR3 coding sequence is TGTGCCAGCAGCTTAATGGGACCGAGCTCCTACAATGAGCAGTTCTTC.

The sample holds many counts of this clonotype. The junction and the germline gene differ at one end; a read error may be behind it. The V and J genes are TRBV7-2 and TRBJ2-1; the match to TRBD2 covers 14 bases. In germline, CDR1 is SGHTA, CDR2 FQGNSA. The CDR3 loop spans 15 amino acids. As DNA, the CDR3 is TGTGCCAGCAGCCCCGGGACTAGCGGGAGATTTAGGCCCCTCTTC. Its protein is CASSPGTSGRFRPLF.

This clonotype has a count of ten or more. CDR3 sequence: CASSLKQETQYF. CDR3 in DNA: TGTGCCAGCAGCTTAAAGCAAGAGACCCAGTACTTC. V and J are TRBV7-6 and TRBJ2-5; D remains ambiguous. This CDR3 is built from 12 residues. CDR1 SGHVS and CDR2 FNYEAQ come from the germline V gene. The V and J ends lost 2 bases and 2 bases respectively, with 3 bases between them.

The V and J genes are TRBV27 and TRBJ1-5; no clear D gene. Deletions cut 1 base from V and 5 bases from J, with 9 bases between. CDR1 is MNHEY and CDR2 is SMNVEV in the germline V gene (reference sequence). The CDR3 has 14 amino acids. CDR3 in amino acids: CASSLFGTHQPQHF. The CDR3 DNA follows: TGTGCCAGCAGTTTATTCGGTACTCATCAGCCCCAGCATTTT.

This clonotype was seen at least ten times. The chain combines TRBV3-1 with TRBJ2-1; 14 bases agree with TRBD2. Germline-derived CDR1 and CDR2 are LGHDT and YNNKEL (reference sequence). V lost 2 bases to trimming and J lost 9 bases; unmatched junction nucleotides: 15. This CDR3 has 19 residues. Here the CDR3 reads CASSQITLTSGRAPGEQFF. Here the CDR3 DNA reads TGTGCCAGCAGCCAAATAACTCTGACTAGCGGGAGGGCCCCCGGTGAGCAGTTCTTC.

This clonotype has ten or more counts. The rearrangement links TRBV13 to TRBJ2-1; D unresolved. The CDR3 is made up of 16 amino acids. Trimming left V 0 bases short and J 1 base short, with 10 bases between. Germline assignment: CDR1 PRHDT and CDR2 FYEKMQ (reference sequence). For the CDR3, the DNA is TGTGCCAGCAGCTTAGGTGCCTCCGGGTCCTACAATGAGCAGTTCTTC. As protein: CASSLGASGSYNEQFF.

This clonotype appeared many times. This chain uses TRBV29-1 with TRBJ1-5; 7 bases are a match to TRBD1. Trimming cost V 6 bases and J 7 bases; bases outside gene matches: 15. The germline V gene encodes CDR1 SQVTM and CDR2 ANQGSEA. This CDR3 spans 15 amino acids. CDR3 sequence: CSVLLKGALGQPQHF. In nucleotides, the CDR3 is TGCAGCGTACTCCTAAAGGGGGCGCTGGGACAGCCCCAGCATTTT.

This clonotype was seen a few times. The CDR3 DNA sequence: TGTGCCTGGAGGTCTGCTTACACTGAAGCTTTCTTT. Translation: CAWRSAYTEAFF. This chain uses TRBV30 with TRBJ1-1; D not certain. The germline V gene encodes CDR1 GTSNPN and CDR2 SVGIG (reference sequence). The CDR3 contains 12 residues. The V end lost 3 bases, the J end lost 3 bases, and 8 bases lay between the germline ends.

This clonotype occurred many times. The chain couples TRBV12-3 or TRBV12-4 to TRBJ2-3, with TRBD2 as a possible D gene (6 bases). There are 15 residues in the CDR3. V was pared by 3 bases and J by 0 bases, with 10 bases between. CDR3 region: CASSFLALSTDTQYF. The CDR3 nucleotides are TGTGCCAGCAGTTTCCTAGCGCTTAGCACAGATACGCAGTATTTT.

Of note for this clonotype: Germline is not matched at one junction end, which may reflect a read error. CDR3 DNA: TGTGCCAGCAGTGAAGAGCTAGCGGGGGGTATTGAGCTGTTCTTC. Amino acid sequence: CASSEELAGGIELFF. The chain recombines TRBV2 with TRBJ2-1; TRBD2 matches 11 bases. The CDR3 is made up of 15 amino acids. Germline CDR1 SNHLY, CDR2 FYNNEI.

The chain uses TRBV5-1 and TRBJ2-1, with D unresolved. This CDR3 is 14 amino acids long. V gave up 3 bases and J gave up 10 bases, with 17 bases separating them. CDR1 is SGHRS, CDR2 YFSETQ, per germline. This CDR3 reads CASSSVGPGLEQFF. CDR3 DNA: TGCGCCAGCAGCTCCGTGGGTCCCGGTTTAGAGCAGTTCTTC.

This clonotype has at least ten counts. The chain links TRBV3-1 to TRBJ2-3, with 11 bases matching TRBD2. The junction had 5 bases not matched to a gene; V was cut back by 3 bases and J by 3 bases. Per germline, CDR1 LGHDT and CDR2 YNNKEL (reference sequence). This CDR3 contains 16 residues. In DNA form, the CDR3 reads TGTGCCAGCAGCCATTCACTAGCGGGAGCAACAGATACGCAGTATTTT. Translation: CASSHSLAGATDTQYF.

This clonotype appeared many times. The CDR3, as DNA: TGTGCCAGCAGCCTTCAGGGTATTCAGACCCAGTACTTC. It is translated as CASSLQGIQTQYF. This chain connects TRBV7-9 to TRBJ2-5; D is possibly TRBD1 (5 bases). V dropped 5 bases and J dropped 6 bases, with 13 bases sitting between them. The CDR3 is 13 amino acids. Germline V gene lookup returns CDR1 SEHNR and CDR2 FQNEAQ (reference sequence).

Concerning this clonotype itself: One base away lies a much larger clone, so this may be a sequencing read error. As the CDR3 is not closed by the conserved phenylalanine or tryptophan, this likely results from a read error. This chain links TRBV7-2 with TRBJ2-3, with TRBD2 matching over 14 bases. The junction had 4 bases not matched to a gene; V was cut back by 5 bases and J by 9 bases. The CDR3 extends over 14 amino acids. CDR1 is SGHTA and CDR2 is FQGNSA in the germline V gene. The CDR3 DNA is TGTGCCAGCAGCCCACGGACTAGCGGGAGGACGCAGTATTTA. It translates to CASSPRTSGRTQYL.

This clonotype was counted ten times or more. The chain has TRBV9 and TRBJ1-4; D is possibly TRBD1 (6 bases). The CDR3 extends over 14 amino acids. Looked up from germline, CDR1 is SGDLS and CDR2 is YYNGEE. V gave up 2 bases and J gave up 8 bases, with 13 bases separating them. CDR3 DNA sequence: TGTGCCAGCAGCGTTGGACAGAGAGAAGAAAAACTGTTTTTT. Translating gives CASSVGQREEKLFF.

This clonotype was detected many times. The rearrangement links TRBV12-3 or TRBV12-4 to TRBJ2-2; D gene uncertain. The CDR3 is made up of 15 amino acids. The ends were cut back, 5 bases at V and 1 base at J, with 11 bases in the middle. The CDR3 DNA follows: TGTGCCAGCAGTCCCCCCTTGGGGAACACCGGGGAGCTGTTTTTT. Translation: CASSPPLGNTGELFF.

The sample holds a few counts of this clonotype. The chain recombines TRBV6-5 with TRBJ2-1, with 9 positions matching TRBD2. Per germline, CDR1 MNHEY and CDR2 SVGAGI. V gave up 0 bases and J gave up 3 bases; unmatched junction bases: 0. This CDR3 has 15 residues. The CDR3 here is CASSYSTSGYNEQFF. CDR3 nucleotides: TGTGCCAGCAGTTACTCGACTAGCGGCTACAATGAGCAGTTCTTC.

A single count supports this clonotype. This chain links TRBV10-3 with TRBJ2-2; D is unclear. V dropped 2 bases and J dropped 1 base, with 8 bases sitting between them. The CDR3 length is 15 residues. Germline loops: CDR1 ENHRY, CDR2 SYGVKD. The CDR3 bases are TGTGCCATCAGTGAGAGGACGGGGAACACCGGGGAGCTGTTTTTT. This gives the protein CAISERTGNTGELFF.

This clonotype was picked up many times. The J gene is TRBJ2-7, the V gene TRBV12-3 or TRBV12-4, with 12 bases that match TRBD2. J lost 6 bases, V lost 6 bases, and 6 bases had no gene match. The CDR3 length is 14 residues. The CDR3, as DNA: TGTGCCAGCAGCCCTAGCGGGAGGGCCGTCGAGCAGTACTTC. It encodes CASSPSGRAVEQYF.